The next 14 T cell receptor beta chains were all read from a single sample in a study of brain T cells in children with intractable seizures. Using immunoSEQ multiplex PCR, the repertoire was profiled, and TCRdb retains in-frame clones only, with some absent. The sample holds about 320,000 clones; roughly 92% are singletons and the top ten take 5% to 7%. Noted time point: blood from clinic visit 5 months post-surgery; TSC patient then seizure free. The source was peripheral blood, collected about 5 months after surgery. Every receptor here comes from a boy younger than two with tuberous sclerosis and intractable seizures.

The chain couples TRBV7-3 to TRBJ2-1; the D gene is possibly TRBD2 (5 bases). CDR1 is SGHTA, CDR2 FQGTGA, per germline. This CDR3 is built from 13 residues. Between the trimmed V and J ends, which lost 1 base and 8 bases, there was a span of 9 bases. CDR3 in DNA: TGTGCCAGCAGCTTAAGGGAGTACGATGAGCAGTTCTTC. Protein product: CASSLREYDEQFF. Together with reference TRBV7-3 and TRBJ2-1, the CDR3 gives the full variable domain: GAGVSQTPSNKVTEKGKYVELRCDPISGHTALYWYRQSLGQGPEFLIYFQGTGAADDSGLPNDRFFAVRPEGSVSTLKIQRTERGDSAVYLCASSLREYDEQFFGPGTRLTVL.

The chain couples TRBV5-1 to TRBJ1-1; D is undetermined. V gave up 4 bases and J gave up 3 bases, with 10 bases separating them. The CDR3 is 13 residues long. Germline CDR1 and CDR2: SGHRS and YFSETQ. The CDR3 here is CASSPSADTEAFF. The CDR3 coding sequence is TGCGCCAGCAGCCCCAGTGCAGACACTGAAGCTTTCTTT.

The chain couples TRBV7-8 to TRBJ2-5; 14 bases agree with TRBD2. There are 14 residues in the CDR3. Germline V gene lookup returns CDR1 SGHVS and CDR2 FQNEAQ. V dropped 8 bases and J dropped 5; count of bases not matched to a gene: 4. In DNA, the CDR3 is TGTGCCAGCGGAAGGACTAGCGGGGGGGAGACCCAGTACTTC. Protein: CASGRTSGGETQYF.

This sequence joins TRBV19 and TRBJ2-7; a possible D gene is TRBD2 (6 bases). Germline V lookup: CDR1 LNHDA, CDR2 SQIVND (reference sequence). Trimming left V 4 bases short and J 0 bases short, with 16 bases between. There are 16 residues in the CDR3. The CDR3 DNA follows: TGTGCCAGTAGTAAGGTCCTAGCGAGCCTCTCCTACGAGCAGTACTTC. Translation: CASSKVLASLSYEQYF.

The chain employs TRBV27 and TRBJ2-7; possibly TRBD1 for D (5 bases). Germline CDR1 reads MNHEY; CDR2 reads SMNVEV (reference sequence). CDR3 size: 14 residues. V was cut by 6 bases and J by 0 bases, with 12 bases left in between. The CDR3 nucleotides are TGTGCCAGCAGACAGGAATACAACTCCTACGAGCAGTACTTC. It is translated as CASRQEYNSYEQYF.

The V call is TRBV24-1, the J call TRBJ2-1; TRBD1 matches at 9 bases. The trim removed 6 bases at V and 8 bases at J, leaving 4 bases unmatched. Germline loops: CDR1 KGHDR, CDR2 SFDVKD. This CDR3 contains 13 residues. The CDR3 reads CATSPDRGDEQFF. CDR3 nucleotides: TGTGCCACCAGTCCTGACAGGGGGGATGAGCAGTTCTTC.

The chain joins TRBV5-4 to TRBJ2-7; D may be TRBD1 or TRBD2 (6 bases each). The germline V and J ends were trimmed by 5 bases and 7 bases, with 19 bases remaining between them. The CDR3 covers 14 residues. The germline V gene encodes CDR1 SGHNT and CDR2 YYREEE (reference sequence). CDR3 nucleotide sequence: TGTGCCAGCAGTTCGGACCATCCGGGGGCAGAGCAGTACTTC. Its protein product is CASSSDHPGAEQYF.

This rearrangement joins TRBV2 to TRBJ2-7, with D perhaps TRBD1 (6 bases). This CDR3 spans 15 amino acids. CDR1 and CDR2 from the germline V gene are SNHLY and FYNNEI. With 0 bases removed from V and 1 base from J, the gap between germline ends came to 10 bases. For the CDR3, the DNA is TGTGCCAGCAGTGAAGCTACAGGGTCATCCTACGAGCAGTACTTC. Translating it yields CASSEATGSSYEQYF. The variable domain in full, with the rest retrieved from reference TRBV2 and TRBJ2-7, is EPEVTQTPSHQVTQMGQEVILRCVPISNHLYFYWYRQILGQKVEFLVSFYNNEISEKSEIFDDQFSVERPDGSNFTLKIRSTKLEDSAMYFCASSEATGSSYEQYFGPGTRLTVT.

The chain employs TRBV6-5 and TRBJ2-1, with D perhaps TRBD1 or TRBD2 (5 bases each). From germline, CDR1 is MNHEY and CDR2 SVGAGI. The CDR3 is 13 residues long. Deletions cut 2 bases from V and 5 bases from J, with 7 bases between. Here the CDR3 reads CASSYGTNNEQFF. The CDR3 DNA is TGTGCCAGCAGTTACGGGACCAACAATGAGCAGTTCTTC.

This chain joins TRBV28 and TRBJ1-2, with 10 bases fitting TRBD1. This CDR3 comprises 15 residues. The V and J ends lost 1 base and 8 bases, in that order; junction bases with no gene match: 7. Germline assignment: CDR1 MDHEN and CDR2 SYDVKM. CDR3 DNA sequence: TGTGCCAGCAGTTTATCGGGACAGGGGCCCTCGGGCTACACCTTC. Translation gives CASSLSGQGPSGYTF.

The table lists this clone with a count of one. This chain links TRBV12-3 or TRBV12-4 with TRBJ1-5; the match to TRBD1 covers 8 bases. The J segment lost 8 bases and the V segment lost 6 bases, leaving 6 bases of the junction unmatched. The CDR3 has 13 amino acids. The CDR3 sequence is CASRRDRFKPQHF. The CDR3 region has the DNA TGTGCCAGCAGGCGGGACAGGTTTAAGCCCCAGCATTTT.

This rearrangement joins TRBV7-3 to TRBJ2-7; the D gene is possibly TRBD2 (7 bases). V was pared by 2 bases and J by 7 bases, with 15 bases between. The CDR3 is made up of 14 amino acids. Germline V gives CDR1 SGHTA, CDR2 FQGTGA. The chain's CDR3 is CASSLAAGAREQYF. CDR3 in DNA: TGTGCCAGCAGCTTAGCCGCGGGGGCGAGGGAGCAGTACTTC. Supplemented by reference TRBV7-3 and TRBJ2-7, the full variable domain reads GAGVSQTPSNKVTEKGKYVELRCDPISGHTALYWYRQSLGQGPEFLIYFQGTGAADDSGLPNDRFFAVRPEGSVSTLKIQRTERGDSAVYLCASSLAAGAREQYFGPGTRLTVT.

The V and J genes are TRBV2 and TRBJ1-3, with 8 positions matching TRBD1. This CDR3 has 17 residues. Germline CDR1 is SNHLY and CDR2 is FYNNEI. V trimming: 4 bases; J trimming: 1 base; junction bases outside the gene matches: 9. CDR3 nucleotide sequence: TGTGCCAGCAGTGGTAGCCAGGGGGCATCTTCTGGAAACACCATATATTTT. Amino acid sequence: CASSGSQGASSGNTIYF.

This clone came up once. The V call is TRBV30, the J call TRBJ2-5; no firm D call. V shed 2 bases and J shed 5 bases, with 12 bases lying between them. The CDR3 covers 13 residues. The germline gives CDR1 GTSNPN, CDR2 SVGIG (reference sequence). CDR3 sequence reads: CAWSIWFLETQYF. CDR3 nucleotide sequence: TGTGCCTGGAGTATTTGGTTTTTGGAGACCCAGTACTTC.